The 23 T cell receptor beta chains below were found in one sample sequenced in a study of shared clonotypes between healthy human individuals. The method was immunoSEQ multiplex PCR; TCRdb's version includes in-frame clones alone and lacks a portion of them. This sample has hundreds of thousands of clones, with about 80% found just once. Sequenced input: memory CD4+ T cells sorted from blood. As to subset: CD45RA-negative fraction. The receptors were sampled from a young woman in good health.

Only a few counts were recorded for this clone. The chain carries TRBV12-5 and TRBJ1-3, with D possibly TRBD1 on 5 matching bases. Trimming stripped 2 bases from V and 16 bases from J, with 18 bases between. Germline-derived CDR1 and CDR2 are LGHNT and FRNRAP. The CDR3 runs to 13 residues. CDR3 sequence: CASGLSNSGMVYF. The DNA for the CDR3 is TGTGCTAGTGGTTTGTCCAACTCAGGGATGGTGTATTTT.

The chain uses TRBV10-2 and TRBJ2-7; 7 bases are shared with TRBD1. Germline V gene sequence: CDR1 WSHSY, CDR2 SAAADI. J gave up 3 bases and V 6 bases, and 11 bases lay outside the gene matches. The CDR3 spans 15 residues. CDR3 in amino acids: CASRPQGQKNYEQYF. The CDR3 DNA reads as TGCGCCAGCAGGCCCCAGGGACAGAAAAACTACGAGCAGTACTTC.

The J gene is TRBJ2-5, the V gene TRBV5-1; TRBD2 matches at 9 bases. Germline V CDR1 and CDR2: SGHRS, YFSETQ. J lost 5 bases, V lost 4 bases, and 6 bases had no gene match. The CDR3 sequence is 14 residues long. The CDR3 protein is CASSNSGRGETQYF. DNA for the CDR3: TGCGCCAGCAGCAATAGCGGGAGAGGGGAGACCCAGTACTTC.

This chain connects TRBV5-4 to TRBJ2-5, with TRBD1 identical over 8 bases. Germline values: CDR1 SGHNT, CDR2 YYREEE (reference sequence). V gave up 0 bases and J gave up 5 bases; unmatched junction bases: 6. There are 15 residues in the CDR3. This CDR3 is CASSLGTGTGETQYF. Here the CDR3 DNA reads TGTGCCAGCAGCTTGGGGACAGGGACTGGGGAGACCCAGTACTTC.

On this clone: This may be a read error: a much more frequent sequence differs by one nucleotide. The rearrangement uses TRBV6-1 and TRBJ1-2; weak D call: TRBD1 (6 bases). CDR1 MNHNS and CDR2 SASEGT come from the germline V gene. There are 15 residues in the CDR3. CDR3 residues: CASRETGLSDYSYTF. CDR3 DNA: TGTGCCAGCAGAGAAACAGGGTTGAGCGACTATAGCTACACCTTC.

In this sample, this clone turned up a few times. The chain couples TRBV7-9 to TRBJ1-1; D uncertain. The CDR3 loop spans 14 amino acids. The V and J ends lost 5 bases and 0 bases respectively, with 10 bases between them. Per germline, CDR1 SEHNR and CDR2 FQNEAQ (reference sequence). CDR3 amino acids: CASSLRFMNTEAFF. The CDR3 bases are TGTGCCAGCAGCCTCAGGTTCATGAACACTGAAGCTTTCTTT. Complete variable domain (other parts from reference TRBV7-9 and TRBJ1-1): DTGVSQNPRHKITKRGQNVTFRCDPISEHNRLYWYRQTLGQGPEFLTYFQNEAQLEKSRLLSDRFSAERPKGSFSTLEIQRTEQGDSAMYLCASSLRFMNTEAFFGQGTRLTVV.

The genes are TRBV10-1 and TRBJ2-3, with unresolved D. The CDR3 has 17 residues. Trimming stripped 0 bases from V and 2 bases from J, with 15 bases between. The germline gives CDR1 WNHNN, CDR2 SYGVQD (reference sequence). CDR3 in amino acids: CASSESVLGYSTDTQYF. In nucleotides, the CDR3 is TGCGCCAGCAGTGAGTCTGTTTTGGGGTATTCCACAGATACGCAGTATTTT.

The rearrangement links TRBV20-1 to TRBJ2-1; tentative D call: TRBD1 (5 bases). There are 11 residues in the CDR3. The germline V gene encodes CDR1 DFQATT and CDR2 SNEGSKA (reference sequence). V was clipped by 6 bases and J by 8 bases, with 11 bases between them. DNA of the CDR3: TGCAGTGCCGCTAGGGGCGATGAGCAGTTCTTC. It translates to CSAARGDEQFF.

The rearrangement uses TRBV19 and TRBJ1-3; D is unresolved. Trimming left V 10 bases short and J 5 bases short, with 6 bases between. The V gene's germline CDR1 is LNHDA and CDR2 SQIVND (reference sequence). This CDR3 is 10 amino acids long. CDR3 residues: CATYRNTIYF. The CDR3 nucleotides are TGTGCCACCTACCGAAACACCATATATTTT.

The gene calls are TRBV6-5 and TRBJ2-3; 10 positions match TRBD1. The trim removed 0 bases at V and 12 bases at J, leaving 6 bases unmatched. This CDR3 region has 14 residues. CDR1 is MNHEY and CDR2 is SVGAGI in the germline V gene. CDR3 nucleotides: TGTGCCAGCAGTTACTCGATCGGACAGGGGGAACAGTATTTT. Translation: CASSYSIGQGEQYF.

J is TRBJ2-1 and V is TRBV5-1; TRBD2 matches 10 bases. The CDR3 has 15 residues. Germline V CDR1 and CDR2: SGHRS, YFSETQ. V shed 4 bases and J 10 bases; nucleotides not matched to a gene: 11. The CDR3 coding sequence is TGCGCCAGCAGCCGTCTAGCGGGAGTTTTGAGAGAGCAGTTCTTC. This translates into CASSRLAGVLREQFF. Full variable domain (remainder filled in from reference TRBV5-1 and TRBJ2-1): KAGVTQTPRYLIKTRGQQVTLSCSPISGHRSVSWYQQTPGQGLQFLFEYFSETQRNKGNFPGRFSGRQFSNSRSEMNVSTLELGDSALYLCASSRLAGVLREQFFGPGTRLTVL.

V gene TRBV5-1 combines with J gene TRBJ2-7, with 8 bases identical to TRBD1. V lost 3 bases, J lost 4 bases, and 6 bases stayed unmatched. Germline assignment: CDR1 SGHRS and CDR2 YFSETQ. The CDR3 totals 14 residues. CDR3 sequence: CASSSDRAGYEQYF. The DNA of the CDR3 is TGCGCCAGCAGCTCGGACAGGGCCGGGTACGAGCAGTACTTC.

The chain uses TRBV30 and TRBJ1-2; D may be TRBD1 (6 bases). The CDR3 runs 14 residues. Germline-derived CDR1 and CDR2 are GTSNPN and SVGIG (reference sequence). V lost 0 bases, J lost 4 bases, and 12 bases lay in between. This CDR3 is CAWSVGGGGYGYTF. CDR3 nucleotide sequence: TGTGCCTGGAGTGTTGGAGGGGGAGGCTATGGCTACACCTTC.

This chain connects TRBV19 to TRBJ2-3; no clear D. Germline values: CDR1 LNHDA, CDR2 SQIVND (reference sequence). The CDR3 runs to 14 residues. The ends were cut back, 5 bases at V and 1 base at J, with 10 bases in the middle. The CDR3 coding sequence is TGTGCCAGTAGTCTCGGGCCTCGCACAGATACGCAGTATTTT. It translates to CASSLGPRTDTQYF.

This clone was recorded only once. This chain connects TRBV7-2 to TRBJ2-5; 7 positions match TRBD2. The CDR3 loop spans 14 amino acids. The germline CDR1 and CDR2 sequences are SGHTA and FQGNSA. Trimming cost V 4 bases and J 3 bases; bases outside gene matches: 5. Here the CDR3 DNA reads TGTGCCAGCAGCTGGGGGGGACGGGAAGAGACCCAGTACTTC. Translated, it gives CASSWGGREETQYF.

The chain uses TRBV2 and TRBJ2-7, with 8 bases identical to TRBD1. This CDR3 spans 15 amino acids. Germline V gene sequence: CDR1 SNHLY, CDR2 FYNNEI. V lost 8 bases to trimming and J lost 6 bases; unmatched junction nucleotides: 15. The CDR3 DNA sequence: TGTGCCAGCCTTGGACAGGGAAGGGCGACTGGCGAGCAGTACTTC. It encodes CASLGQGRATGEQYF.

The rearrangement uses TRBV28 and TRBJ2-5, with unresolved D. The CDR3 contains 12 residues. In germline, CDR1 is MDHEN, CDR2 SYDVKM. The V end was cut by 5 bases, the J end by 5 bases, with 9 bases between. CDR3 DNA sequence: TGTGCCAGCAGTGCGGTCGGGGAGACCCAGTACTTC. This codes for CASSAVGETQYF. Drawing the rest from reference TRBV28 and TRBJ2-5, the complete variable domain is DVKVTQSSRYLVKRTGEKVFLECVQDMDHENMFWYRQDPGLGLRLIYFSYDVKMKEKGDIPEGYSVSREKKERFSLILESASTNQTSMYLCASSAVGETQYFGPGTRLLVL.

This rearrangement joins TRBV27 to TRBJ2-7, with D tentatively TRBD1 (5 bases). The CDR3 covers 14 residues. Germline V gene data show CDR1 as MNHEY and CDR2 as SMNVEV (reference sequence). V was shortened by 8 bases and J by 6 bases, with 20 bases between the two germline ends. CDR3 bases: TGTGCCAGCTCAAAGGGGTCGTCCGGCAGCGAGCAGTACTTC. As protein: CASSKGSSGSEQYF.

The chain employs TRBV18 and TRBJ2-2; no clear D. Per germline, CDR1 KGHSH and CDR2 LQKENI. V was trimmed by 2 bases and J by 6 bases, leaving 7 bases between them. The CDR3 has 13 amino acids. CDR3 nucleotide sequence: TGTGCCAGCTCACCAGAGAGCCCCGGGGAGCTGTTTTTT. As protein: CASSPESPGELFF.

The rearrangement links TRBV19 to TRBJ2-1; TRBD1 matches at 9 bases. The CDR3 length is 14 residues. In germline, CDR1 is LNHDA, CDR2 SQIVND (reference sequence). J gave up 8 bases and V 5 bases, and 7 bases lay outside the gene matches. This chain's CDR3 is CASSEGQGEDEQFF. CDR3 in DNA: TGTGCCAGTAGTGAGGGACAGGGCGAGGATGAGCAGTTCTTC.

The chain links TRBV2 to TRBJ2-2; no firm D call. The CDR3 loop spans 14 amino acids. Between the trimmed V and J ends, which lost 10 bases and 2 bases, there was a span of 14 bases. Germline CDR1 reads SNHLY; CDR2 reads FYNNEI. The CDR3 region is CATASGVNTGELFF. The CDR3 coding sequence is TGTGCCACCGCTAGTGGGGTAAACACCGGGGAGCTGTTTTTT. The full variable domain, with the rest looked up from reference TRBV2 and TRBJ2-2, is EPEVTQTPSHQVTQMGQEVILRCVPISNHLYFYWYRQILGQKVEFLVSFYNNEISEKSEIFDDQFSVERPDGSNFTLKIRSTKLEDSAMYFCATASGVNTGELFFGEGSRLTVL.

The chain employs TRBV18 and TRBJ2-1; 12 nucleotides agree with TRBD2. The J segment lost 8 bases and the V segment lost 3 bases, leaving 8 bases of the junction unmatched. There are 16 residues in the CDR3. Germline V gene data show CDR1 as KGHSH and CDR2 as LQKENI. As DNA, the CDR3 is TGTGCCAGCTCACCGTTTTCTAGCGGGAGGGAAGATGAGCAGTTCTTC. This encodes CASSPFSSGREDEQFF.

The CDR3 loop reads CVTGIRGEQYF. In DNA form, the CDR3 reads TGTGTTACGGGGATCCGAGGCGAGCAGTACTTC. V gene TRBV27 combines with J gene TRBJ2-7; the D gene is possibly TRBD2 (5 bases). In germline, CDR1 is MNHEY, CDR2 SMNVEV (reference sequence). The CDR3 is 11 amino acids.